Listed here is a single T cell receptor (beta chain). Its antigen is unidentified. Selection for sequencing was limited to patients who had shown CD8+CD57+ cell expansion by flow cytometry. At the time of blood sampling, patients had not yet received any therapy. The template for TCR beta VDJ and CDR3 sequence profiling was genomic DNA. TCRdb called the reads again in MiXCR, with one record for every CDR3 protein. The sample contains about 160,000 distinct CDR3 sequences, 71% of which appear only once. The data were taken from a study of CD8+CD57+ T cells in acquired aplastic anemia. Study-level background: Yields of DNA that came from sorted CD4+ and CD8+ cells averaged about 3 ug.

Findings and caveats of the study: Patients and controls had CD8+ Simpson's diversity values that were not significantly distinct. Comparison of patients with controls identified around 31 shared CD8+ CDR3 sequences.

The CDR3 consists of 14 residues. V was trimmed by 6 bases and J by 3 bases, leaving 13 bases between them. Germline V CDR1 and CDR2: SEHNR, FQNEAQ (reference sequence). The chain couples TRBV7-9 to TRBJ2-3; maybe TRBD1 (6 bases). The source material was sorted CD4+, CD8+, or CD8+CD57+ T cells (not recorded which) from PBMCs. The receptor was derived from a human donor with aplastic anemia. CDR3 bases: TGTGCCAGCAGAGTAGGGGGTAGAACAGATACGCAGTATTTT. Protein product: CASRVGGRTDTQYF.